This record covers a single T cell receptor (beta chain). Its cognate antigen is unknown. This sample stems from a study of CD8+ T cells in alopecia areata. Study results and caveats: Affected scalp, especially in alopecia totalis/universalis, had a higher clonality than normal scalp did. Any link of baseline CD8+ expansion to response, resting on one nonresponder, remains uncertain. Tissue-resident alphabeta T cells belonging to normal skin likewise get sequenced within scalp specimens.

Per the germline V gene, CDR1 is MNHNY and CDR2 is SVGAGI (reference sequence). The CDR3 runs 16 residues. The V gene end was trimmed by 4 bases and the J gene end by 1 base; junction bases not matched to a gene: 5. Treatment noted: oral pan-JAK inhibitor, 5-10 mg twice daily. Extracted from the samples, RNA was reverse transcribed into cDNA to serve as the sequencing template. TCRdb's copy holds only in-frame clones and misses some; the assay was immunoSEQ multiplex PCR. Of 150,000 to 200,000 clones in the sample, roughly 60% were seen once. This sample comprised CD4+ T cells sorted from blood, obtained at week 24, from a patient treated with tofacitinib. This TCR derives from a human donor with alopecia areata. This sequence joins TRBV6-6 and TRBJ1-5, with 9 bases identical to TRBD1. The DNA of the CDR3 is TGTGCCAGCAGTTCCGGACAGGGGAGAAGCAATCAGCCCCAGCATTTT. This sequence encodes CASSSGQGRSNQPQHF.